The rows below give T cell receptor beta chains drawn from one sample of a study of T cell repertoires in cytomegalovirus infection. Their specific antigens are unknown. TCRdb used MiXCR to reprocess the reads, holding one entry per CDR3 protein. Seen here are around 300,000 distinct CDR3 sequences, less than 25% observed once, and the top ten hold about 21%. This specimen consisted of cultured PBMCs, obtained from culture after CMV antigen stimulation. These receptor sequences come from a human donor in good health (CMV status not recorded). Some clones in this sample may be carry-over from other donors' samples. Both conserved end residues are part of each CDR3. Fields, in order: D gene, V gene, J gene, CDR3 length, clone size, CDR3 protein, CDR3 DNA. D genes are given only for firm matches. Clone size is not always given. Where it is, it says once, few, many or a class for expanded clones.

D: TRBD2
V: TRBV6-5
J: TRBJ2-7
length: 16
size: many
CDR3: CASSSRTSGIFHEQYF
DNA: TGTGCCAGCAGCTCCCGGACTAGCGGGATCTTCCACGAGCAGTACTTC

D: TRBD2
V: TRBV6-6
J: TRBJ2-1
length: 15
size: .
CDR3: CASTTSGRGFYEQFF
DNA: TGTGCCAGCACAACTAGCGGGAGGGGTTTCTATGAGCAGTTCTTC

D: .
V: TRBV27
J: TRBJ2-2
length: 16
size: .
CDR3: CASRARGAPNTGELFF
DNA: TGTGCCAGCAGGGCTCGGGGAGCCCCCAACACCGGGGAGCTGTTTTTT

D: TRBD1
V: TRBV6-2/TRBV6-3
J: TRBJ1-1
length: 14
size: few
CDR3: CASSRTGGVTEAFF
DNA: TGTGCCAGCAGCCGTACAGGGGGCGTCACTGAAGCTTTCTTT

D: TRBD1
V: TRBV12-3/TRBV12-4
J: TRBJ2-1
length: 15
size: many
CDR3: CASRTGTGVYNEQFF
DNA: TGTGCCAGCAGGACCGGGACAGGGGTCTACAATGAGCAGTTCTTC

D: .
V: TRBV5-1
J: TRBJ2-6
length: 16
size: .
CDR3: CASSLEWFSGANVLTF
DNA: TGCGCCAGCAGCTTGGAATGGTTCTCTGGGGCCAACGTCCTGACTTTC

D: TRBD2
V: TRBV7-2
J: TRBJ2-1
length: 15
size: many
CDR3: CASSLKAGSYNEQFF
DNA: TGTGCCAGCAGCTTAAAAGCGGGGTCGTACAATGAGCAGTTCTTC

D: .
V: TRBV7-6
J: TRBJ2-1
length: 15
size: many
CDR3: CASSLGTAKTDEQFF
DNA: TGTGCCAGCAGCTTAGGGACAGCCAAAACGGATGAGCAGTTCTTC

D: .
V: TRBV18
J: TRBJ1-5
length: 17
size: few
CDR3: CASSAGETGHSNQPQHF
DNA: TGTGCCAGCTCCGCTGGGGAGACCGGTCATAGCAATCAGCCCCAGCATTTT

D: TRBD1
V: TRBV27
J: TRBJ2-7
length: 14
size: many
CDR3: CASSLGQNSYEQYF
DNA: TGTGCCAGCAGTCTGGGACAGAACTCCTACGAGCAGTACTTC

D: .
V: TRBV18
J: TRBJ2-5
length: 14
size: .
CDR3: CASSPGTAKETQYF
DNA: TGTGCCAGCTCACCCGGGACGGCCAAAGAGACCCAGTACTTC

D: TRBD1
V: TRBV12-3/TRBV12-4
J: TRBJ1-2
length: 15
size: few
CDR3: CASSRMGQTNYGYTF
DNA: TGTGCCAGCAGCCGAATGGGACAGACTAACTATGGCTACACCTTC

D: TRBD1
V: TRBV20-1
J: TRBJ1-2
length: 16
size: few
CDR3: CSARVLRDRVYYGYTF
DNA: TGCAGTGCTAGAGTACTCCGGGACAGGGTATACTATGGCTACACCTTC

D: TRBD2
V: TRBV7-8
J: TRBJ2-1
length: 17
size: few
CDR3: CASSFHFAGAAYNEQFF
DNA: TGTGCCAGCAGCTTCCACTTTGCGGGAGCCGCCTACAATGAGCAGTTCTTC

D: TRBD1
V: TRBV27
J: TRBJ2-6
length: 15
size: .
CDR3: CASRGQGSGANVLTF
DNA: TGTGCCAGCAGGGGACAGGGCTCTGGGGCCAACGTCCTGACTTTC

D: TRBD2
V: TRBV7-2
J: TRBJ2-2
length: 16
size: medium-sized
CDR3: CACRTSGSANTGELFF
DNA: TGTGCCTGTCGGACTAGCGGGAGCGCGAACACCGGGGAGCTGTTTTTT

D: TRBD2
V: TRBV5-1
J: TRBJ2-1
length: 15
size: .
CDR3: CASSRVAGVVNEQFF
DNA: TGCGCCAGCAGCCGAGTCGCGGGAGTGGTCAATGAGCAGTTCTTC

D: .
V: TRBV12-3/TRBV12-4
J: TRBJ2-1
length: 16
size: many
CDR3: CASQGGVDSAYNEQFF
DNA: TGTGCCTCACAGGGGGGGGTCGATAGCGCTTACAATGAGCAGTTCTTC

D: TRBD1
V: TRBV12-3/TRBV12-4
J: TRBJ1-6
length: 15
size: .
CDR3: CASSRRQGGNSPLHF
DNA: TGTGCCAGCAGTCGACGACAGGGAGGCAATTCACCCCTCCACTTT

D: TRBD2
V: TRBV20-1
J: TRBJ2-3
length: 14
size: few
CDR3: CSARTSERPDTQYF
DNA: TGCAGTGCCCGGACTAGCGAGAGACCGGATACGCAGTATTTT

D: TRBD1
V: TRBV7-9
J: TRBJ1-1
length: 17
size: .
CDR3: CASSLGWQGARDTEAFF
DNA: TGTGCCAGCAGCCTGGGATGGCAGGGGGCTAGGGACACTGAAGCTTTCTTT

D: .
V: TRBV5-8
J: TRBJ2-5
length: 8
size: .
CDR3: CASSTGYF
DNA: TGTGCCAGCAGCACTGGGTACTTC

D: .
V: TRBV7-9
J: TRBJ1-5
length: 14
size: .
CDR3: CASSGRGGNQPQHF
DNA: TGTGCCAGCAGCGGGAGAGGGGGCAATCAGCCCCAGCATTTT

D: .
V: TRBV6-5
J: TRBJ1-2
length: 13
size: .
CDR3: CASSYTTAEGYTF
DNA: TGTGCCAGCAGTTACACGACAGCCGAAGGCTACACCTTC

D: .
V: TRBV4-2
J: TRBJ2-1
length: 16
size: many
CDR3: CASSQDETDPYNEQFF
DNA: TGTGCCAGCAGCCAAGATGAGACAGACCCCTACAATGAGCAGTTCTTC

D: .
V: TRBV7-3
J: TRBJ2-1
length: 15
size: many
CDR3: CASSSGQTRYNEQFF
DNA: TGTGCCAGCAGCTCCGGACAGACCCGCTACAATGAGCAGTTCTTC

D: TRBD2
V: TRBV4-1
J: TRBJ2-1
length: 18
size: few
CDR3: CASSQDLPSPAGVGEQFF
DNA: TGCGCCAGCAGCCAAGATCTACCCTCCCCAGCGGGAGTTGGTGAGCAGTTCTTC

D: .
V: TRBV7-9
J: TRBJ1-1
length: 17
size: .
CDR3: CASSLPGPPWMNTEAFF
DNA: TGTGCCAGCAGCTTGCCCGGACCCCCTTGGATGAACACTGAAGCTTTCTTT

D: .
V: TRBV18
J: TRBJ2-1
length: 16
size: few
CDR3: CASSPPQGTSYNEQFF
DNA: TGTGCCAGCTCACCACCGCAGGGTACGTCCTACAATGAGCAGTTCTTC

D: .
V: TRBV5-6
J: TRBJ1-2
length: 13
size: .
CDR3: CGSSIGVGYGYTF
DNA: TGTGGCAGCAGCATAGGGGTGGGCTATGGCTACACCTTC

D: .
V: TRBV7-2
J: TRBJ1-1
length: 14
size: many
CDR3: CASSLAQASTEAFF
DNA: TGTGCCAGCAGCTTAGCGCAGGCTTCGACTGAAGCTTTCTTT

D: .
V: TRBV29-1
J: TRBJ2-7
length: 13
size: .
CDR3: CSVVFRAIGEQYF
DNA: TGCAGCGTTGTTTTCAGGGCGATCGGCGAGCAGTACTTC

D: TRBD2
V: TRBV10-3
J: TRBJ2-2
length: 14
size: .
CDR3: CAINTREGTGELFF
DNA: TGTGCCATCAATACAAGGGAGGGGACCGGGGAGCTGTTTTTT

D: .
V: TRBV4-1
J: TRBJ1-1
length: 13
size: many
CDR3: CASSRAENTEAFF
DNA: TGCGCCAGCAGCCGGGCCGAGAACACTGAAGCTTTCTTT

D: .
V: TRBV5-6
J: TRBJ2-3
length: 12
size: many
CDR3: CASSLAADTQYF
DNA: TGTGCCAGCAGCTTGGCTGCAGATACGCAGTATTTT

D: TRBD1
V: TRBV19
J: TRBJ1-2
length: 17
size: few
CDR3: CASSIDRGTGLNYGYTF
DNA: TGTGCCAGTAGTATAGATCGCGGGACAGGACTGAACTATGGCTACACCTTC

D: TRBD1
V: TRBV7-2
J: TRBJ1-2
length: 14
size: many
CDR3: CASSLDQTGAGYTF
DNA: TGTGCCAGCAGCTTGGATCAGACAGGGGCTGGCTACACCTTC

D: .
V: TRBV2
J: TRBJ1-2
length: 13
size: .
CDR3: CASSDGGSYGYTF
DNA: TGTGCCAGCAGTGATGGAGGAAGCTATGGCTACACCTTC

D: TRBD2
V: TRBV20-1
J: TRBJ2-7
length: 13
size: .
CDR3: CSAPGTSVYEQYF
DNA: TGCAGTGCTCCCGGGACTAGCGTCTACGAGCAGTACTTC

D: .
V: TRBV7-9
J: TRBJ2-3
length: 15
size: many
CDR3: CASSLNRRSTDTQYF
DNA: TGTGCCAGCAGCTTAAACCGTCGTAGCACAGATACGCAGTATTTT

D: .
V: TRBV19
J: TRBJ1-2
length: 12
size: .
CDR3: CASSISVYGYTF
DNA: TGTGCCAGTAGTATATCGGTCTATGGCTACACCTTC

D: .
V: TRBV18
J: TRBJ1-1
length: 17
size: .
CDR3: CASSPEMAGILNTEAFF
DNA: TGTGCCAGCTCACCGGAAATGGCAGGGATCCTAAACACTGAAGCTTTCTTT

D: .
V: TRBV27
J: TRBJ1-1
length: 13
size: few
CDR3: CASSFMGSDEAFF
DNA: TGTGCCAGCAGTTTTATGGGAAGCGATGAAGCTTTCTTT

D: TRBD1
V: TRBV29-1
J: TRBJ1-2
length: 12
size: .
CDR3: CSVGQGVKGYTF
DNA: TGCAGCGTTGGGCAGGGGGTAAAGGGCTACACCTTC

D: .
V: TRBV4-1
J: TRBJ1-4
length: 16
size: many
CDR3: CASSQDIIRGNEKLFF
DNA: TGCGCCAGCAGCCAAGATATAATCAGGGGAAACGAAAAACTGTTTTTT

D: .
V: TRBV29-1
J: TRBJ2-1
length: 11
size: .
CDR3: CSVEAFSEQFF
DNA: TGCAGCGTTGAAGCCTTCAGCGAGCAGTTCTTC

D: TRBD2
V: TRBV7-3
J: TRBJ2-1
length: 17
size: few
CDR3: CASSTRGGASGINEQFF
DNA: TGTGCCAGCAGCACAAGGGGTGGGGCTAGCGGGATCAATGAGCAGTTCTTC

D: .
V: TRBV4-1
J: TRBJ2-1
length: 17
size: few
CDR3: CASSQEGWRGHYNEQFF
DNA: TGCGCCAGCAGCCAAGAAGGATGGCGGGGACACTACAATGAGCAGTTCTTC

D: .
V: TRBV6-2/TRBV6-3
J: TRBJ2-1
length: 14
size: .
CDR3: CASTGHSSYNEQFF
DNA: TGTGCCAGCACGGGACACAGCTCCTACAATGAGCAGTTCTTC

D: TRBD2
V: TRBV27
J: TRBJ2-7
length: 14
size: few
CDR3: CASSWVASGYEQYF
DNA: TGTGCCAGCAGTTGGGTGGCTAGCGGCTACGAGCAGTACTTC

D: .
V: TRBV12-3/TRBV12-4
J: TRBJ2-5
length: 13
size: .
CDR3: CASGLGGFGTQYF
DNA: TGTGCCAGCGGGTTAGGGGGATTTGGGACCCAGTACTTC

D: TRBD1
V: TRBV7-2
J: TRBJ1-1
length: 16
size: few
CDR3: CASSLVGTGRGTEAFF
DNA: TGTGCCAGCAGCTTAGTTGGGACAGGGCGGGGCACTGAAGCTTTCTTT

D: TRBD1
V: TRBV27
J: TRBJ2-1
length: 14
size: many
CDR3: CASREQGAGNEQFF
DNA: TGTGCCAGCAGAGAACAGGGGGCGGGAAATGAGCAGTTCTTC

D: .
V: TRBV6-1
J: TRBJ2-7
length: 14
size: many
CDR3: CASRAPGMPYEQYF
DNA: TGTGCCAGCAGAGCGCCCGGGATGCCCTACGAGCAGTACTTC

D: .
V: TRBV11-3
J: TRBJ1-1
length: 12
size: many
CDR3: CASSFSNTEAFF
DNA: TGTGCCAGCAGCTTTTCAAACACTGAAGCTTTCTTT

D: TRBD1
V: TRBV6-6
J: TRBJ2-7
length: 15
size: few
CDR3: CASSRPGTGVYEQYF
DNA: TGTGCCAGCAGCCGCCCCGGGACAGGGGTCTACGAGCAGTACTTC

D: .
V: TRBV19
J: TRBJ2-1
length: 14
size: .
CDR3: CASIGEQGFDEQFF
DNA: TGTGCCAGTATAGGGGAACAGGGTTTCGATGAGCAGTTCTTC

D: .
V: TRBV7-9
J: TRBJ2-1
length: 10
size: .
CDR3: CASAGNEQFF
DNA: TGTGCCAGCGCCGGCAATGAGCAGTTCTTC